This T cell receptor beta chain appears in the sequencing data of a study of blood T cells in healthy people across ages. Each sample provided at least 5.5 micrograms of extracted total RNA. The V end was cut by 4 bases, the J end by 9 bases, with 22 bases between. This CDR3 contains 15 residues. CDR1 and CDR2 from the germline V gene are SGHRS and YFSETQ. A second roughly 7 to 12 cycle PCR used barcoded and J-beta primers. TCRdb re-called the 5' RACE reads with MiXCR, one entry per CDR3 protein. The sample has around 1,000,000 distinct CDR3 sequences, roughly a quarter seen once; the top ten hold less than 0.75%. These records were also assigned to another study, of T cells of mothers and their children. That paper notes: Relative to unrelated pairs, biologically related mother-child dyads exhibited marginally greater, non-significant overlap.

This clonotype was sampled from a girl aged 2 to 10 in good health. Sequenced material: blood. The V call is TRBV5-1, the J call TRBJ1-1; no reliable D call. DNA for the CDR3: TGCGCCAGCAGCGAGGATGCGGGCGCAAGGACTCAAGCTTTCTTT. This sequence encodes CASSEDAGARTQAFF.